This T cell receptor beta chain was retrieved from a study of T-cell reconstitution after alpha-beta-depleted transplantation in children. Preparation of the TCRbeta library used unique molecular identifiers. TCRdb recomputed calls from the PCR reads with MiXCR, one row per CDR3 protein. Of fewer than 130,000 distinct CDR3 sequences in the sample, under 13% were seen once. This clonotype was found many times. CDR1 and CDR2 from the germline V gene are SGHRS and YFSETQ. This CDR3 spans 17 amino acids. The V gene lost 3 bases and the J gene lost 0 bases, with 17 bases spanning the gap. Material: PBMCs from the stem cell graft donor, obtained from the stem cell graft. This chain uses TRBV5-1 with TRBJ2-3; tentatively, D is TRBD1 (6 bases). The clonotype was recovered from a human donor who donated a stem cell graft to a child with acute lymphoblastic leukemia. In DNA form, the CDR3 reads TGCGCCAGCAGCTATACTGTCAGGGGTTCTAGCACAGATACGCAGTATTTT. Translating it yields CASSYTVRGSSTDTQYF.